This T cell receptor (beta chain) was sequenced during a study of T cell repertoires in cytomegalovirus infection (dated by TCRdb to the late 2010s). Context from the whole study: Because public TCR beta signatures pointed to carriage of CMV infection together with the matching HLA type, the HLA type of each donor mattered for the analysis. Study-wide findings and limitations: Carriers of CMV infection plus the relevant HLA type were discriminated by the cumulative frequency of public TCR beta family members in the study cohort and in an independent 352-donor cohort. The ex vivo response was dominated by HLA-C-restricted CMV-specific TCR beta clonotypes, and the single most frequent clonotype in two of eight donors was supplied by these HLA-C-restricted clonotypes.

Sequenced using an Illumina HiSeq 1500. Starting from the raw public reads, TCRdb applied fastp trimming at Q25, assembled clones with MiXCR and retained in-frame beta chains. Each CDR3 protein appears once, grouped with its most common genes and DNA. The sample profile shows a few hundred thousand distinct CDR3 sequences; around a quarter of them were found once. Clones ranked in the top ten supply about 13% of the sample. CDR1 and CDR2 were assigned from the germline V gene as MDHEN and SYDVKM. V is clipped by 5 bases and J by 4 bases, and the sequence between their germline boundaries is 17 bases long. Taken from cysteine to phenylalanine, the CDR3 has 15 residues. The only DNA kept is the CDR3, 45 bases in frame from the first base. This clonotype has just a few counts. Its recognized antigen is unknown. Base qualities are not at hand, and no much larger clone is one base apart.

The sequenced sample consisted of PBMCs. The rearrangement combines TRBV28 with TRBJ2-5; the best D guess is TRBD2, with 7 bases matching. This receptor was obtained from a human donor in good health (CMV status not recorded). Some clones in this sample may be carry-over from other donors' samples. The sequenced DNA: TGTGCCAGCAGTGGGGGGGAACAGGGAGGAGAGACCCAGTACTTC. It translates as CASSGGEQGGETQYF.